This TCR beta chain stems from a study of T cell responses to AZD1222 COVID-19 vaccine. Points from the study as a whole: Baseline seropositives among AZD1222 recipients totaled only five to seven. White British ancestry dominated among donors, who included more females, and clonal diversity was possibly underestimated. The study reported that nearly half of spike-specific TCRs target unmutated variant regions.

Clones were sequenced by immunoSEQ multiplex PCR, and TCRdb holds only the in-frame ones, with some missing. The sample includes some 60,000 clones, roughly 80% seen only once; the top ten take less than 4%. Germline CDR1 SGHDN, CDR2 FVKESK. V lost 4 bases and J lost 8; bases outside the gene matches: 12. The CDR3 is 16 amino acids. Turning to this clone: Antigen unknown.

The sequence was obtained from an adult who received the AZD1222 COVID-19 vaccine. Sample: peripheral blood, taken 28 days after the second AZD1222 dose. This chain links TRBV14 with TRBJ1-4; 8 bases fit TRBD1. This CDR3 reads CASSPQLAGGAEKLFF. CDR3 DNA: TGTGCCAGCAGCCCCCAACTGGCAGGGGGCGCGGAAAAACTGTTTTTT.